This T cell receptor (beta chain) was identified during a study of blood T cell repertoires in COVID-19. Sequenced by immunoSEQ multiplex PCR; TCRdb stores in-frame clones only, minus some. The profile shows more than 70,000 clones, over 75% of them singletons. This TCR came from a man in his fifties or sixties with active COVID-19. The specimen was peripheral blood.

As DNA, the CDR3 is TGTGCCAGCAGCCCGCTCGGACAGGGGGCGAACTATGGCTACACCTTC. Residues: CASSPLGQGANYGYTF. The genes are TRBV7-3 and TRBJ1-2; 11 bases line up with TRBD1. Germline CDR1 SGHTA, CDR2 FQGTGA. Trimming took 5 bases from V and 2 from J; bases not matched to a gene: 7. This CDR3 spans 16 amino acids.